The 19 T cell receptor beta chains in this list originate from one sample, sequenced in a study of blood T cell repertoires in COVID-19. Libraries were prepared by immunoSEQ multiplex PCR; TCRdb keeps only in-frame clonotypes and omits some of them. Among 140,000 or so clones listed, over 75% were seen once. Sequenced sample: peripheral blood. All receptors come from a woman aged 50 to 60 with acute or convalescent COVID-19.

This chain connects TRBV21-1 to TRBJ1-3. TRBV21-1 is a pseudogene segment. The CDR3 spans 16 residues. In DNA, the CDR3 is TGTGCCAGCAGCAAAGGCGGGGTTTACCCTGGAAACACCATATATTTT. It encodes CASSKGGVYPGNTIYF.

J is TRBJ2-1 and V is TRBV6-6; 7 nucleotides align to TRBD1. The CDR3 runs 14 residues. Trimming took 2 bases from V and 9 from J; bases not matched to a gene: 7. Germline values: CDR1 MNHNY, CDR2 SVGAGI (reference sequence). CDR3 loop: CASSYHATGVEQFF. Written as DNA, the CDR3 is TGTGCCAGCAGTTACCACGCCACAGGGGTTGAGCAGTTCTTC.

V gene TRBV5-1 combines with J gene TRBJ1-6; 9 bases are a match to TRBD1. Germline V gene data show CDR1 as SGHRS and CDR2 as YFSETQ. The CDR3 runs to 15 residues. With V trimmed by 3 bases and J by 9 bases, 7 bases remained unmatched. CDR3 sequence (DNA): TGCGCCAGCAGCTCGGGACAGGGCGAGTCTTCACCCCTCCACTTT. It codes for CASSSGQGESSPLHF.

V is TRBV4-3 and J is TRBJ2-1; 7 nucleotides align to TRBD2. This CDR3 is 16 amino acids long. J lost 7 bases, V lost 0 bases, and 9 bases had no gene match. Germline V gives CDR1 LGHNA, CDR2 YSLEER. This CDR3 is CASSQDLAGVVNEQFF. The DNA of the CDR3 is TGCGCCAGCAGCCAAGATTTGGCGGGGGTGGTGAATGAGCAGTTCTTC.

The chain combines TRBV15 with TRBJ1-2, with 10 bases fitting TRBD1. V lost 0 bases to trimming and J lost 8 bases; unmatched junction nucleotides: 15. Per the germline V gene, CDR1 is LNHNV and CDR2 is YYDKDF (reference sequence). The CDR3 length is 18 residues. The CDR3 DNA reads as TGTGCCACCAGCAGAGATCAGACAGGGGGCGGTACTAAGTCCGGCTACACCTTC. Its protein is CATSRDQTGGGTKSGYTF.

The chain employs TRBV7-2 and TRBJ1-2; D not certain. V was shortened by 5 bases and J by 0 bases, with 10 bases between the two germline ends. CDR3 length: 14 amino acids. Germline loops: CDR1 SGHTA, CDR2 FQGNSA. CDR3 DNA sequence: TGTGCCAGCAGCCCCGCCCGGGCTAACTATGGCTACACCTTC. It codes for CASSPARANYGYTF.

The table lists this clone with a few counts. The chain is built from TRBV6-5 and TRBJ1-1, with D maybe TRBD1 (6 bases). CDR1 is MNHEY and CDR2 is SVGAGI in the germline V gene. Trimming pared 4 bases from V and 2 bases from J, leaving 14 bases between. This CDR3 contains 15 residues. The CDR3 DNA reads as TGTGCCAGCAGTTGGGGGCGGATGGGTAACACTGAAGCTTTCTTT. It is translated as CASSWGRMGNTEAFF.

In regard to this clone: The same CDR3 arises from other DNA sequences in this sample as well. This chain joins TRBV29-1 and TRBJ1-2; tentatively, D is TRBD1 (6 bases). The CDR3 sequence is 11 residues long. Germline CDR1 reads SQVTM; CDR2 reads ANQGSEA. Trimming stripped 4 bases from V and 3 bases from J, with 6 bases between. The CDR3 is CSVGQDYGYTF. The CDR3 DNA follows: TGCAGCGTTGGACAGGACTATGGCTACACCTTC. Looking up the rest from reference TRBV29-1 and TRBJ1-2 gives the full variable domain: SAVISQKPSRDICQRGTSLTIQCQVDSQVTMMFWYRQQPGQSLTLIATANQGSEATYESGFVIDKFPISRPNLTFSTLTVSNMSPEDSSIYLCSVGQDYGYTFGSGTRLTVV.

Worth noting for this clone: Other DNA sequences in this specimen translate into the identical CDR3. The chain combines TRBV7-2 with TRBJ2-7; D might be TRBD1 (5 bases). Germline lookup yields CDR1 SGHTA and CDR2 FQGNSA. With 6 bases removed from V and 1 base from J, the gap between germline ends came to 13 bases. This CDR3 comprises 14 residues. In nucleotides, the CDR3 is TGTGCCAGCAGTCCCAATCGACAGTCCTACGAGCAGTACTTC. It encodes CASSPNRQSYEQYF. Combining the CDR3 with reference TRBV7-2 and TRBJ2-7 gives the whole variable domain GAGVSQSPSNKVTEKGKDVELRCDPISGHTALYWYRQSLGQGLEFLIYFQGNSAPDKSGLPSDRFSAERTGGSVSTLTIQRTQQEDSAVYLCASSPNRQSYEQYFGPGTRLTVT.

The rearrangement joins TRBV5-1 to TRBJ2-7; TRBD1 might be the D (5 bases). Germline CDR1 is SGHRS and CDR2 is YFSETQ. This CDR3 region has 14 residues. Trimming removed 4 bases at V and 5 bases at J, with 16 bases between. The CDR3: CASSRVGPQDEQYF. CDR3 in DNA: TGCGCCAGCAGCAGGGTGGGGCCTCAGGACGAGCAGTACTTC.

The CDR3 loop reads CASSNGDYGYTF. Here the CDR3 DNA reads TGTGCCAGTAGTAACGGGGACTATGGCTACACCTTC. V gene TRBV19 combines with J gene TRBJ1-2; D is unresolved. V shed 4 bases and J shed 3 bases, with 6 bases lying between them. Germline V lookup: CDR1 LNHDA, CDR2 SQIVND (reference sequence). CDR3 length equals 12 residues.

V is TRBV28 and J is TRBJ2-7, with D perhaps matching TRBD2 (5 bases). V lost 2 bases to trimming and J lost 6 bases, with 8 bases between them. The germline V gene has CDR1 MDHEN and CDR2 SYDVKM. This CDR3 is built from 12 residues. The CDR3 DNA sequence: TGTGCCAGCAGTTTAATAGGAGGCGAGCAGTACTTC. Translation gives CASSLIGGEQYF.

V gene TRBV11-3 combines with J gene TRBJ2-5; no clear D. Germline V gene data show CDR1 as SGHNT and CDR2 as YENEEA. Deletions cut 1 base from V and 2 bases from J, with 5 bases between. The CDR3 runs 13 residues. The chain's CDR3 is CASSLGAQETQYF. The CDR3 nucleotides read TGTGCCAGCAGCTTAGGGGCTCAAGAGACCCAGTACTTC.

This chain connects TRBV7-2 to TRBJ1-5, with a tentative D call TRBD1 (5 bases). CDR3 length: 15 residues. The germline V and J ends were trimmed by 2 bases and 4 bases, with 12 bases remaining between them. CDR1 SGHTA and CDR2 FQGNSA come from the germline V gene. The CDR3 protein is CASSLIWGGNQPQHF. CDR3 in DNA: TGTGCCAGCAGCTTAATATGGGGGGGGAATCAGCCCCAGCATTTT.

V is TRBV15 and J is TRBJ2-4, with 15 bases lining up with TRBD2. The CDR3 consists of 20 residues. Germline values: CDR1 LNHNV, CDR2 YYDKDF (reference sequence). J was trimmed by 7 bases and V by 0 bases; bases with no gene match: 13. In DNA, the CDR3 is TGTGCCACCAGCAGAGATATTGGACTAGCGGGGGGGCCGAGGAAGAACATTCAGTACTTC. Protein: CATSRDIGLAGGPRKNIQYF.

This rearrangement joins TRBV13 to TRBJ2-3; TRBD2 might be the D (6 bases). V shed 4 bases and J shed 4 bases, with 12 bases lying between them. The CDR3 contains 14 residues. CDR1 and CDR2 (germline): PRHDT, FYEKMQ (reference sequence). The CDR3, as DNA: TGTGCCAGCAGCTCCTCGGGCGGGGCAGATACGCAGTATTTT. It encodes CASSSSGGADTQYF.

CDR3 amino acids: CASSPNLGVQAFF. The CDR3 DNA follows: TGTGCCAGCAGTCCAAACTTGGGCGTACAAGCTTTCTTT. The chain carries TRBV27 and TRBJ1-1; no firm D call. Germline V gene sequence: CDR1 MNHEY, CDR2 SMNVEV (reference sequence). Trimming took 5 bases from V and 9 from J, leaving 16 bases between them. The CDR3 is made up of 13 amino acids.

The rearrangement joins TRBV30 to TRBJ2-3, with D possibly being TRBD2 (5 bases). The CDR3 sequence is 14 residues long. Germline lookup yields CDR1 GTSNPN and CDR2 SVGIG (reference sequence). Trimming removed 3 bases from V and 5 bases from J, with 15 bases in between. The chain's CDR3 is CAWRLGELRDTQYF. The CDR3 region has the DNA TGTGCCTGGAGACTCGGGGAATTAAGAGATACGCAGTATTTT.

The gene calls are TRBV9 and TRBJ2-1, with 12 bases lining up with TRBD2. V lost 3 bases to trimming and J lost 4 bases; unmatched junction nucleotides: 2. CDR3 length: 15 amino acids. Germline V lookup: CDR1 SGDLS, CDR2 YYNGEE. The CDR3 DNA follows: TGTGCCAGCAGCGACGGACTAGCGGGGTACAATGAGCAGTTCTTC. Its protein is CASSDGLAGYNEQFF.